A single sample gave rise to the 27 T cell receptor beta chains below, sequenced in a study of cytomegalovirus exposure and HLA in healthy donors. The assay was immunoSEQ multiplex PCR, and TCRdb's table has in-frame clones only and misses some. The sample shows approximately 20,000 clones, 97% of them seen only once. Source material: PBMCs. All receptors come from a young man in good health and CMV-seropositive.

The genes are TRBV6-6 and TRBJ2-7, with 12 bases that match TRBD1. V dropped 6 bases and J dropped 6; count of bases not matched to a gene: 9. Germline values: CDR1 MNHNY, CDR2 SVGAGI (reference sequence). This CDR3 spans 15 amino acids. The DNA for the CDR3 is TGTGCCAGCAGAACGGGACAGGGGGCAAACTTCGAGCAGTACTTC. It is translated as CASRTGQGANFEQYF.

This clone was detected only once. The chain employs TRBV27 and TRBJ2-6, with TRBD2 matching over 8 bases. Losses at the gene ends were 3 bases for V and 2 bases for J; bases not matched to a gene: 15. This CDR3 comprises 20 residues. Germline CDR1 MNHEY, CDR2 SMNVEV (reference sequence). The CDR3 DNA reads as TGTGCCAGCAGTTTTGCTTTTCGGTTTAGCGGGAAAGCTGGGGCCAACGTCCTGACTTTC. Translation: CASSFAFRFSGKAGANVLTF.

This chain connects TRBV9 to TRBJ1-1; the match to TRBD1 covers 8 bases. This CDR3 has 15 amino acids. Trimming cost V 0 bases and J 6 bases; bases outside gene matches: 7. Germline lookup yields CDR1 SGDLS and CDR2 YYNGEE. This CDR3 is CASSVGAGGFAEAFF. CDR3 nucleotide sequence: TGTGCCAGCAGCGTAGGGGCAGGGGGCTTCGCTGAAGCTTTCTTT.

This chain connects TRBV7-9 to TRBJ2-1; D is unresolved. The CDR3 length is 16 residues. Trimming cost V 9 bases and J 0 bases, with 18 bases left between them. In germline, CDR1 is SEHNR, CDR2 FQNEAQ (reference sequence). The CDR3 is CASSRPERLSYNEQFF. The DNA for the CDR3 is TGTGCCAGTTCGAGGCCGGAGCGCCTCTCCTACAATGAGCAGTTCTTC.

V gene TRBV28 combines with J gene TRBJ1-1; D is possibly TRBD1 (5 bases). The CDR3 consists of 15 residues. V was shortened by 7 bases and J by 1 base, with 16 bases between the two germline ends. Germline V lookup: CDR1 MDHEN, CDR2 SYDVKM. CDR3: CASIWRGGKNTEAFF. In nucleotides, the CDR3 is TGTGCCAGCATTTGGAGGGGCGGGAAGAACACTGAAGCTTTCTTT.

This chain connects TRBV7-9 to TRBJ2-7, with 9 bases lining up with TRBD1. Trimming at V came to 8 bases and at J to 4 bases, leaving 6 bases not matched to a gene. This CDR3 has 13 residues. The V gene's germline CDR1 is SEHNR and CDR2 FQNEAQ (reference sequence). CDR3 nucleotide sequence: TGTGCCAGCGCTACAGGGGGCATGTACGAGCAGTACTTC. This translates into CASATGGMYEQYF.

J is TRBJ2-1 and V is TRBV6-1, with TRBD2 matching over 9 bases. Germline assignment: CDR1 MNHNS and CDR2 SASEGT. CDR3 length: 14 residues. V lost 6 bases to trimming and J lost 3 bases; unmatched junction nucleotides: 3. CDR3 residues: CASRISGSYNEQFF. The CDR3 DNA reads TGTGCCAGCAGGATTAGCGGGAGCTACAATGAGCAGTTCTTC.

This chain joins TRBV13 and TRBJ2-7, with 9 bases that match TRBD1. J gave up 1 base and V 1 base, and 2 bases lay outside the gene matches. The CDR3 is made up of 15 amino acids. Per the germline V gene, CDR1 is PRHDT and CDR2 is FYEKMQ (reference sequence). CDR3: CASSLVGTGSYEQYF. In DNA form, the CDR3 reads TGTGCCAGCAGCTTAGTAGGGACAGGGTCCTACGAGCAGTACTTC.

V and J are TRBV15 and TRBJ1-5; weak D call: TRBD1 (5 bases). Germline V gene lookup returns CDR1 LNHNV and CDR2 YYDKDF (reference sequence). This CDR3 has 13 amino acids. Deletions cut 8 bases from V and 1 base from J, with 9 bases between. CDR3 sequence reads: CATAGSSNQPQHF. The DNA of the CDR3 is TGTGCCACCGCAGGGTCCAGCAATCAGCCCCAGCATTTT. The variable domain in full, completed from reference TRBV15 and TRBJ1-5, reads DAMVIQNPRYQVTQFGKPVTLSCSQTLNHNVMYWYQQKSSQAPKLLFHYYDKDFNNEADTPDNFQSRRPNTSFCFLDIRSPGLGDTAMYLCATAGSSNQPQHFGDGTRLSIL.

This chain links TRBV6-6 with TRBJ1-2; D might be TRBD1 (6 bases). V lost 5 bases and J 4 bases, leaving 14 bases between the germline ends. Looked up from germline, CDR1 is MNHNY and CDR2 is SVGAGI (reference sequence). The CDR3 has 14 amino acids. CDR3 sequence (DNA): TGTGCCAGCAGTACAACAGGGAATCTCTATGGCTACACCTTC. Its translation is CASSTTGNLYGYTF.

The rearrangement joins TRBV7-2 to TRBJ1-1; D uncertain. CDR1 is SGHTA and CDR2 is FQGNSA in the germline V gene. The V end was cut by 2 bases, the J end by 1 base, with 5 bases between. The CDR3 is made up of 13 amino acids. The CDR3 here is CASSLSGNTEAFF. As DNA, the CDR3 is TGTGCCAGCAGCTTATCAGGGAACACTGAAGCTTTCTTT.

The CDR3 DNA sequence: TGCAGCGTTGAACTTACTAGCGGGAGCCCCTACGAGCAGTACTTC. Translating it yields CSVELTSGSPYEQYF. The V gene is TRBV29-1, the J gene TRBJ2-7; 11 positions agree with TRBD2. Trimming at V came to 2 bases and at J to 2 bases, leaving 5 bases not matched to a gene. Germline CDR1 reads SQVTM; CDR2 reads ANQGSEA. The CDR3 has 15 residues.

The chain uses TRBV7-3 and TRBJ2-1, with TRBD2 identical over 9 bases. CDR3 length equals 17 residues. Germline values: CDR1 SGHTA, CDR2 FQGTGA. The V segment lost 5 bases and the J segment 3 bases; nucleotides outside the gene matches: 11. The CDR3 DNA reads TGTGCCAGCAGCCCCCAGGGAGCGGGAGGACACTACAATGAGCAGTTCTTC. Translation gives CASSPQGAGGHYNEQFF.

The chain links TRBV7-3 to TRBJ1-1; no clear D. This CDR3 contains 13 residues. From germline, CDR1 is SGHTA and CDR2 FQGTGA. V was cut by 0 bases and J by 7 bases, with 9 bases left in between. Here the CDR3 reads CASSLTGNGEAFF. CDR3 DNA: TGTGCCAGCAGCTTAACCGGGAACGGTGAAGCTTTCTTT.

The genes are TRBV10-1 and TRBJ2-7; no definite D call. The CDR3 is 14 residues long. V lost 5 bases and J 2 bases, leaving 13 bases between the germline ends. CDR1 is WNHNN, CDR2 SYGVQD, per germline (reference sequence). The DNA of the CDR3 is TGCGCCAGCAGTATACGACAACCTGCCTACGAGCAGTACTTC. It is translated as CASSIRQPAYEQYF.

V and J are TRBV28 and TRBJ2-7, with 7 bases identical to TRBD1. V lost 6 bases and J lost 5; bases outside the gene matches: 4. Germline V gene lookup returns CDR1 MDHEN and CDR2 SYDVKM. The CDR3 length is 12 residues. The CDR3 bases are TGTGCCAGCAGCTCGGACAGGCACGAGCAGTACTTC. This codes for CASSSDRHEQYF.

The V gene is TRBV29-1, the J gene TRBJ1-1, with D possibly TRBD1 on 6 matching bases. V was shortened by 6 bases and J by 3 bases, with 11 bases between the two germline ends. The V gene's germline CDR1 is SQVTM and CDR2 ANQGSEA. This CDR3 spans 12 amino acids. The CDR3 bases are TGCAGCGTCACAGGGCAGGACACTGAAGCTTTCTTT. It codes for CSVTGQDTEAFF.

The chain uses TRBV19 and TRBJ1-5; TRBD1 agrees at 10 bases. CDR1 is LNHDA and CDR2 is SQIVND in the germline V gene (reference sequence). The CDR3 length is 19 residues. Germline trimming cut 6 bases from V and 0 bases from J; bases unmatched to any gene: 14. The CDR3 DNA follows: TGTGCCAGTAGACCTGGGACAGGGGCCCTCTCATATAGCAATCAGCCCCAGCATTTT. Encoded protein: CASRPGTGALSYSNQPQHF.

The chain is built from TRBV5-1 and TRBJ2-3, with 7 positions matching TRBD2. CDR3 length: 17 residues. Per the germline V gene, CDR1 is SGHRS and CDR2 is YFSETQ. The trim removed 0 bases at V and 2 bases at J, leaving 9 bases unmatched. CDR3 DNA: TGCGCCAGCAGCTTGGGAGCGGGACTGGAAGCCACAGATACGCAGTATTTT. It specifies CASSLGAGLEATDTQYF.

This clone appeared once. The chain has TRBV25-1 and TRBJ1-2; 8 nucleotides align to TRBD1. The CDR3 contains 14 residues. CDR1 MGHDK and CDR2 SYGVNS come from the germline V gene. V lost 2 bases, J lost 4 bases, and 3 bases stayed unmatched. The CDR3 nucleotides are TGTGCCAGCAGTGAAGGGACAGGAGTCTATGGCTACACCTTC. Its translation: CASSEGTGVYGYTF.

V gene TRBV5-4 combines with J gene TRBJ2-2, with 9 positions matching TRBD2. CDR3 size: 16 residues. Trimming at V came to 1 base and at J to 1 base, leaving 2 bases not matched to a gene. Germline lookup yields CDR1 SGHNT and CDR2 YYREEE (reference sequence). The CDR3 sequence: CASSLRGRVNTGELFF. The CDR3 bases are TGTGCCAGCAGCTTGCGCGGGAGGGTGAACACCGGGGAGCTGTTTTTT. The full variable domain, rest sourced from reference TRBV5-4 and TRBJ2-2, is ETGVTQSPTHLIKTRGQQVTLRCSSQSGHNTVSWYQQALGQGPQFIFQYYREEENGRGNFPPRFSGLQFPNYSSELNVNALELDDSALYLCASSLRGRVNTGELFFGEGSRLTVL.

The rearrangement links TRBV6-5 to TRBJ2-1; D tentatively fits TRBD1 or TRBD2 (9 bases each). The CDR3 covers 16 residues. The germline V gene has CDR1 MNHEY and CDR2 SVGAGI. Between the trimmed V and J ends, which lost 4 bases and 10 bases, there was a span of 23 bases. The CDR3 sequence is CASSSTGGRLADEQFF. The CDR3 DNA follows: TGTGCCAGCAGTTCAACAGGGGGCAGACTAGCGGACGAGCAGTTCTTC.

The rearrangement links TRBV5-4 to TRBJ1-1; D may be TRBD1 (5 bases). The CDR3 covers 15 residues. Trimming removed 2 bases at V and 3 bases at J, with 14 bases between. Germline V CDR1 and CDR2: SGHNT, YYREEE (reference sequence). The DNA of the CDR3 is TGTGCCAGCAGCTTTCGGGGGAATGGGGACACTGAAGCTTTCTTT. Translated: CASSFRGNGDTEAFF.

The chain couples TRBV28 to TRBJ1-2; the D gene is possibly TRBD1 (5 bases). CDR3 length: 15 residues. CDR1 is MDHEN, CDR2 SYDVKM, per germline. Trimming stripped 5 bases from V and 8 bases from J, with 21 bases between. The CDR3 coding sequence is TGTGCCAGCAGTCCCTCGCGGGGCGTAAAAAAAGGCTACACCTTC. Translating it yields CASSPSRGVKKGYTF.

V is TRBV27 and J is TRBJ2-5, with 7 bases fitting TRBD1. Germline V lookup: CDR1 MNHEY, CDR2 SMNVEV (reference sequence). The CDR3 spans 18 residues. The V gene end was trimmed by 0 bases and the J gene end by 4 bases; junction bases not matched to a gene: 14. DNA of the CDR3: TGTGCCAGCAGTTTATCGAAGTTGACAGGGCTAATTCCAGAGACCCAGTACTTC. It yields the protein CASSLSKLTGLIPETQYF.

The chain combines TRBV11-2 with TRBJ2-7; 9 bases map to TRBD2. Per the germline V gene, CDR1 is SGHAT and CDR2 is FQNNGV. The length of the CDR3 is 15 residues. The ends lost 5 bases at V and 3 bases at J; junction bases unmatched: 8. This CDR3 reads CASSASGTSFYEQYF. CDR3 coding DNA: TGTGCCAGCAGCGCCTCCGGGACTAGCTTCTACGAGCAGTACTTC.

J is TRBJ2-6 and V is TRBV6-5; TRBD1 might be the D (7 bases). Per germline, CDR1 MNHEY and CDR2 SVGAGI. This CDR3 region has 15 residues. V was shortened by 7 bases and J by 1 base, with 11 bases between the two germline ends. CDR3 sequence: CASTAGGSGANVLTF. In DNA, the CDR3 is TGTGCCAGCACCGCAGGGGGGTCTGGGGCCAACGTCCTGACTTTC.